A single sample is the source of the 2 T cell receptor beta chains below, sequenced in a study of T cells expressing NK-cell markers. TCRdb processed the 5' RACE reads again and assigns one entry to each CDR3 protein, with no DNA. The listing contains a few hundred thousand distinct CDR3 sequences. The source material was blood T cells: a sorted CD56 or NKG2C T cell subset, CD4+ or CD8+ T cells, or bulk PBMC T cells (not recorded which). Receptor source: a man aged 18 to 29 in good health.

The gene calls are TRBV28 and TRBJ2-7; TCRdb indicates TRBD1, and absent DNA this call remains unverified. Germline lookup yields CDR1 MDHEN and CDR2 SYDVKM. The CDR3 totals 15 residues. The CDR3 loop reads CASSLFGTGGWEQYF.

V and J are TRBV15 and TRBJ2-7; TCRdb outputs TRBD2, but without DNA this stays unchecked. There are 14 residues in the CDR3. Germline CDR1 is LNHNV and CDR2 is YYDKDF (reference sequence). CDR3 loop: CATSSSGRYGEQYF.